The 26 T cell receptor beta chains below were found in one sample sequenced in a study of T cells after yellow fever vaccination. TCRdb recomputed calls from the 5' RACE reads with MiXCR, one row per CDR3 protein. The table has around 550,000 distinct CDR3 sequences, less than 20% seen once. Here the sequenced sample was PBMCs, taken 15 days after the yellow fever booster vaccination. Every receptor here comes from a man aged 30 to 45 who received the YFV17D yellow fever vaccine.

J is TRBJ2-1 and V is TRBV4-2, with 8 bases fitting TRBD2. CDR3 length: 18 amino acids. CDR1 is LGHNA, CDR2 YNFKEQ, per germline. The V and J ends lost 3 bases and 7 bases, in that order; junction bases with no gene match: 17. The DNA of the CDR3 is TGTGCCAGCAGCCATAAAGTGGGGTCCAGCGGGAGATCGAATGAGCAGTTCTTC. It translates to CASSHKVGSSGRSNEQFF.

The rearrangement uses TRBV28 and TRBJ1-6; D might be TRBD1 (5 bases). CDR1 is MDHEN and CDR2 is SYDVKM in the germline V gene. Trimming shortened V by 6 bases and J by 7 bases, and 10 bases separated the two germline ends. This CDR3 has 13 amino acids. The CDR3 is CASRKGWNSPLHF. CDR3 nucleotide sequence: TGTGCCAGCAGAAAGGGGTGGAATTCACCCCTCCACTTT.

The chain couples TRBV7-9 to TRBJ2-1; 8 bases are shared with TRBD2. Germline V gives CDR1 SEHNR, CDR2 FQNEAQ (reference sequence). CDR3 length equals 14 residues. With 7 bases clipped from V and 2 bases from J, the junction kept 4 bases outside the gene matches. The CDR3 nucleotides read TGTGCCAGCATCGGGGGGGACCCCTACAATGAGCAGTTCTTC. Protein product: CASIGGDPYNEQFF.

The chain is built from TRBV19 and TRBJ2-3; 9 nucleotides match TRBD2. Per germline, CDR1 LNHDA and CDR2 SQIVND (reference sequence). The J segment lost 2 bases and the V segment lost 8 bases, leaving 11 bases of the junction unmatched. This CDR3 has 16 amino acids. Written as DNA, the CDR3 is TGTGCCAGTGAATCTTCAGCGGGAGGACTCACAGATACGCAGTATTTT. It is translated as CASESSAGGLTDTQYF.

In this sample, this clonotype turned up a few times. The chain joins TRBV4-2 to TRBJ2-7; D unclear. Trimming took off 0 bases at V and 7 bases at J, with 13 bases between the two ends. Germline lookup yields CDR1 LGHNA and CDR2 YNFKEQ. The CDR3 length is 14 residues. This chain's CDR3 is CASSQEGNWREQYF. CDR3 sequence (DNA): TGTGCCAGCAGCCAAGAAGGTAATTGGCGGGAGCAGTACTTC.

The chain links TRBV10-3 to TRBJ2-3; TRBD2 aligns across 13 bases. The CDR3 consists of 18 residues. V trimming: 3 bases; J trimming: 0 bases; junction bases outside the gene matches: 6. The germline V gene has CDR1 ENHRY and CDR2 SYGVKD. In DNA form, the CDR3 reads TGTGCCATCAGTGACACCGGGACTAGCGGGACTAGCACAGATACGCAGTATTTT. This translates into CAISDTGTSGTSTDTQYF.

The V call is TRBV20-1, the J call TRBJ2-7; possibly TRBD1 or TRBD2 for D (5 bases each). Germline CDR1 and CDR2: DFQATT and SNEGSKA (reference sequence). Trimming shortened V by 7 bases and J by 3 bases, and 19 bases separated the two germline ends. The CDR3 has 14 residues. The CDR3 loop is CSGHRDGRNYEQYF. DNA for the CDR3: TGCAGTGGCCACCGGGACGGACGGAACTACGAGCAGTACTTC.

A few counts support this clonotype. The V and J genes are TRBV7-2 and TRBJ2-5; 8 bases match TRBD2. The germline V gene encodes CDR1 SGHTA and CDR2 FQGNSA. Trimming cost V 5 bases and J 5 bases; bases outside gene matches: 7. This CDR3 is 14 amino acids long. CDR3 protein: CASSQPGGRETQYF. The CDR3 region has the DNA TGTGCCAGCAGCCAACCGGGGGGGAGGGAGACCCAGTACTTC.

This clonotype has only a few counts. This CDR3 reads CASSLEGRGSYEQYF. In DNA form, the CDR3 reads TGTGCCAGCAGCTTAGAGGGCAGGGGATCCTACGAGCAGTACTTC. V gene TRBV7-2 combines with J gene TRBJ2-7; D is possibly TRBD1 (6 bases). Trimming took 1 base from V and 1 from J, leaving 11 bases between them. The CDR3 runs 15 residues. Germline V gene lookup returns CDR1 SGHTA and CDR2 FQGNSA.

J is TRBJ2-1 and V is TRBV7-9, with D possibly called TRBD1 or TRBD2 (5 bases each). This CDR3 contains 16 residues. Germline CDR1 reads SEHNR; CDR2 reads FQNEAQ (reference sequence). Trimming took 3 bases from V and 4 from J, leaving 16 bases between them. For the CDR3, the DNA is TGTGCCAGCAGCTTCCCAGGACTGGGGGAGTACAATGAGCAGTTCTTC. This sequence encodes CASSFPGLGEYNEQFF.

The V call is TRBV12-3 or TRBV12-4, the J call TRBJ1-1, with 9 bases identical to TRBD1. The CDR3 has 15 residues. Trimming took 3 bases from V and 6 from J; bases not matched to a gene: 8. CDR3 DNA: TGTGCCAGCAGTTTCCGGGACAGGGTTTTCGCTGAAGCTTTCTTT. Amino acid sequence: CASSFRDRVFAEAFF.

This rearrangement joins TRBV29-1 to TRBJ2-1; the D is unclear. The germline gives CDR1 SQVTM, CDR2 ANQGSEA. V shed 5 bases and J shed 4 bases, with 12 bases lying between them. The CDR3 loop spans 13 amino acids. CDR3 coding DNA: TGCAGCGTTAGTTCGGCGCTTTACAATGAGCAGTTCTTC. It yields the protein CSVSSALYNEQFF.

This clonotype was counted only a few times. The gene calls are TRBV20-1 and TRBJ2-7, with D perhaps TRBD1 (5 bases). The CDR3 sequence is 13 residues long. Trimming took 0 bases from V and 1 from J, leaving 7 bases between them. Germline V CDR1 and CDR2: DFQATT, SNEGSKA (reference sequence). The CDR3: CSAREGRSYEQYF. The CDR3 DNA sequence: TGCAGTGCTAGAGAGGGGCGTTCCTACGAGCAGTACTTC.

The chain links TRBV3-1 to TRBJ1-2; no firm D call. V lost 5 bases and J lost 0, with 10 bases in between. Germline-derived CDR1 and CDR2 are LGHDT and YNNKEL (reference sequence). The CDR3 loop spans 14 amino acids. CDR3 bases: TGTGCCAGCAGCGAGCAACCTCCTAACTATGGCTACACCTTC. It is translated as CASSEQPPNYGYTF.

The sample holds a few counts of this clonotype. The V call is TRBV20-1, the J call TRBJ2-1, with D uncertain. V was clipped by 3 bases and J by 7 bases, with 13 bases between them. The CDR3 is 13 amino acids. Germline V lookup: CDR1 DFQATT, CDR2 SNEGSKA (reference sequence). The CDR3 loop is CSARGGWWNEQFF. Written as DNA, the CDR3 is TGCAGTGCTAGGGGTGGGTGGTGGAATGAGCAGTTCTTC.

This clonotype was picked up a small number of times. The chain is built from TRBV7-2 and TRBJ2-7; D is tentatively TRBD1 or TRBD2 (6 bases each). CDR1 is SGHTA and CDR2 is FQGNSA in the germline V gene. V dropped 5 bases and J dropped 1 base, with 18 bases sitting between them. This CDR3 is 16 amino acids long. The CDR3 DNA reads TGTGCCAGCAGCCGTGGGGGCGGGATGGGATCCTACGAGCAGTACTTC. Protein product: CASSRGGGMGSYEQYF.

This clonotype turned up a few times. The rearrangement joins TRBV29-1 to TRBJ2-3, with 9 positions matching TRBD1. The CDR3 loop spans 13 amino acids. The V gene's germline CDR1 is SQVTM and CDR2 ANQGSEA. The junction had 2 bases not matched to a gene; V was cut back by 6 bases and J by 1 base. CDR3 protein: CSVGTGRTDTQYF. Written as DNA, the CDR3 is TGCAGCGTGGGGACAGGGCGCACAGATACGCAGTATTTT.

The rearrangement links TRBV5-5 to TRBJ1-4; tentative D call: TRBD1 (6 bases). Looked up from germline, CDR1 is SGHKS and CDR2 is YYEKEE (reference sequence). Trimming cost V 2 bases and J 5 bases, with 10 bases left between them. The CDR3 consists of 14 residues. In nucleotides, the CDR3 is TGTGCCAGCAGCTTCCAGGGGAGAAATGAAAAACTGTTTTTT. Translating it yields CASSFQGRNEKLFF. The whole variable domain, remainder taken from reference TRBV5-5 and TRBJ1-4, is DAGVTQSPTHLIKTRGQQVTLRCSPISGHKSVSWYQQVLGQGPQFIFQYYEKEERGRGNFPDRFSARQFPNYSSELNVNALLLGDSALYLCASSFQGRNEKLFFGSGTQLSVL.

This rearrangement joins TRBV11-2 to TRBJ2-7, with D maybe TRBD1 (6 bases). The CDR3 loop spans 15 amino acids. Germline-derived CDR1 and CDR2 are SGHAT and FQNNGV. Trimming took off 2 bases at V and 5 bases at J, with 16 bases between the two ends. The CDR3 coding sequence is TGTGCCAGCAGCTTAAAGGCAGGGGTTGCTCACGAGCAGTACTTC. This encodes CASSLKAGVAHEQYF.

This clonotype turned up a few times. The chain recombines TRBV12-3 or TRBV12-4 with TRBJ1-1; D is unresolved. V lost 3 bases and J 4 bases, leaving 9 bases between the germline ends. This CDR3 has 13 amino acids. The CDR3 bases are TGTGCCAGCAGTTTGTCCGCTGGCACTGAAGCTTTCTTT. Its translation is CASSLSAGTEAFF.

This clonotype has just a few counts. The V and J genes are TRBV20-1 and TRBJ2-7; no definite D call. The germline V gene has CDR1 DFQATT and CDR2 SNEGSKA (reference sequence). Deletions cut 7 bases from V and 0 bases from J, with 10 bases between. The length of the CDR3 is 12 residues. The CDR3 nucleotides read TGCAGTGTACCAAGGAGCTCCTACGAGCAGTACTTC. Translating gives CSVPRSSYEQYF.

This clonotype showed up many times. Written as DNA, the CDR3 is TGTGCCAGCAGTTTATACGGGGGAGGATTTCGACTAGCGGGCTATGAGCAGTTCTTC. Protein product: CASSLYGGGFRLAGYEQFF. V gene TRBV27 combines with J gene TRBJ2-1; 10 bases are a match to TRBD2. This CDR3 contains 19 residues. Germline V gives CDR1 MNHEY, CDR2 SMNVEV (reference sequence). The V segment lost 1 base and the J segment 8 bases; nucleotides outside the gene matches: 17.

Written as DNA, the CDR3 is TGTGCCAGCAGCACAAGAAGGGGCAAGAGTTCTGGGGCCAACGTCCTGACTTTC. Protein sequence: CASSTRRGKSSGANVLTF. The V gene is TRBV11-1, the J gene TRBJ2-6, with a weak D call TRBD1 (5 bases). V shed 5 bases and J shed 1 base, with 18 bases lying between them. The CDR3 contains 18 residues. Germline V lookup: CDR1 SGHAT, CDR2 FQDESV (reference sequence).

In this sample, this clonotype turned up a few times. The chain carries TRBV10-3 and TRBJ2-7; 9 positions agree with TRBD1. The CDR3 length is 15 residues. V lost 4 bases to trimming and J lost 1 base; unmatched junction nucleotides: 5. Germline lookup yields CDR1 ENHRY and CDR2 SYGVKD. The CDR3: CAISVLGQGSYEQYF. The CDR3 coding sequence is TGTGCCATCAGTGTGCTCGGACAGGGGTCCTACGAGCAGTACTTC.

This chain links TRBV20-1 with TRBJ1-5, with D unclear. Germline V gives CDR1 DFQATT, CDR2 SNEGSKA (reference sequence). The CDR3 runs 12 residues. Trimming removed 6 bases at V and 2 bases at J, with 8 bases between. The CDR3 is CSAGGGNQPQHF. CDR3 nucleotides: TGCAGTGCCGGTGGGGGCAATCAGCCCCAGCATTTT.

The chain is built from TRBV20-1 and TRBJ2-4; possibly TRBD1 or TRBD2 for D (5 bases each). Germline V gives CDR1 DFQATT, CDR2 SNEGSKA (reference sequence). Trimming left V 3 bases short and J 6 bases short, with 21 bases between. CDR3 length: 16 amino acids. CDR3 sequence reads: CSARGDRPGTANIQYF. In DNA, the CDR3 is TGCAGTGCTAGGGGGGATAGGCCAGGGACGGCAAACATTCAGTACTTC.